This T cell receptor beta chain was identified in a study of blood T cell repertoires in COVID-19. V lost 6 bases to trimming and J lost 5 bases; unmatched junction nucleotides: 7. The germline CDR1 and CDR2 sequences are SQVTM and ANQGSEA. CDR3 length: 13 residues. Data came from immunoSEQ multiplex PCR; TCRdb stores just in-frame clones and leaves some out. The sample consists of 200,000 to 250,000 clones, approximately 80% of them appearing once. The TCR comes from a woman of 80 years or more with COVID-19, enrolled during active disease. The sample consisted of peripheral blood. The chain joins TRBV29-1 to TRBJ1-5, with 7 bases lining up with TRBD1. In nucleotides, the CDR3 is TGCAGCGTCGCGACAGGGCCCGATCAGCCCCAGCATTTT. It encodes CSVATGPDQPQHF.